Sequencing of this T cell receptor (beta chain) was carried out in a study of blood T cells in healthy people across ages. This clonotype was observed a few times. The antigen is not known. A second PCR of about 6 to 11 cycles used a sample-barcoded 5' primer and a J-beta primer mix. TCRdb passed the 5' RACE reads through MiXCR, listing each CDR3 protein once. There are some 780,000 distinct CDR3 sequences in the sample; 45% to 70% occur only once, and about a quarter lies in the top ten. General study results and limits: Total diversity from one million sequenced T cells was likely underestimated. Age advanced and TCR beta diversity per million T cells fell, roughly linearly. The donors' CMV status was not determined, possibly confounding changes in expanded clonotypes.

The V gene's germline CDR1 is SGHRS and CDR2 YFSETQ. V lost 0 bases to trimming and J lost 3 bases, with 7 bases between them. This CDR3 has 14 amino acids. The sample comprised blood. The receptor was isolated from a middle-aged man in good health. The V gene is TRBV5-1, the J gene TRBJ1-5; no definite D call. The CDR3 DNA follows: TGCGCCAGCAGCTTGGGATCTTACAATCAGCCCCAGCATTTT. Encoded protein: CASSLGSYNQPQHF.